This TCR beta chain originates from a study of T cell repertoires in cytomegalovirus infection (dated by TCRdb to the late 2010s). About the investigation overall: The HLA type of each donor mattered for the analysis, because public TCR beta signatures pointed to carriage of CMV infection along with the matching HLA type. Overall study results and their limits: The ex vivo response was dominated by HLA-C-restricted CMV-specific TCR beta clonotypes, and the single most frequent clonotype in two of eight donors was supplied by these HLA-C-restricted clonotypes. In both this cohort and an independent cohort of some 380 donors, the cumulative frequency of public TCR beta family members distinguished carriers of CMV infection plus the relevant HLA type.

CDR1 and CDR2, per the germline V gene (reference sequence), are LGHDT and YNNKEL. From cysteine to phenylalanine, the CDR3 is 13 amino acids long. Just the 39-base CDR3 DNA is kept, in frame starting at base 1. V is shortened by 4 bases, J by 1 base, and the region joining them spans 4 bases. This clonotype was seen a handful of times. Its cognate antigen has yet to be identified. Base qualities are not at hand, and no much larger clone is one base apart. Sequencing used an Illumina HiSeq 1500. TCRdb reanalyzed the raw reads on its own, using fastp at Q25 for trimming and MiXCR for clone calling, and kept in-frame beta chains. Every distinct CDR3 protein forms one entry, paired with its most common genes and DNA. The sample contains 200,000 to 300,000 distinct CDR3 sequences, approximately 14% of them found a single time. Together, the top ten hold 8.8% of the sample.

The receptor was isolated from a human donor in good health (CMV status not recorded). Some clones in this sample may be carry-over from other donors' samples. Sequenced input: PBMCs. The rearrangement joined TRBV3-1 to TRBJ2-2, with no reliable assignment of the D segment. The DNA sequence reads TGTGCCAGCAGCCGACAGAACACCGGGGAGCTGTTTTTT. Translated, this is CASSRQNTGELFF.